These 4 T cell receptor beta chains were sequenced from one sample in a study of blood T cell repertoires in COVID-19. Profiled with immunoSEQ multiplex PCR; TCRdb holds only in-frame clones, not every one. The sample records 100,000 to 150,000 clones, roughly nine tenths being singletons. The sample taken for sequencing was peripheral blood. These receptors were obtained from a woman aged 70-85 years with COVID-19, enrolled during active disease.

The chain carries TRBV2 and TRBJ2-1; 13 bases align to TRBD2. V shed 5 bases and J 6 bases; nucleotides not matched to a gene: 7. The CDR3 extends over 16 amino acids. Per the germline V gene, CDR1 is SNHLY and CDR2 is FYNNEI. CDR3 loop: CASSPRGTSGANEQFF. CDR3 DNA sequence: TGTGCCAGCAGTCCCCGAGGGACTAGCGGGGCCAATGAGCAGTTCTTC. Combining the CDR3 with reference TRBV2 and TRBJ2-1 gives the whole variable domain EPEVTQTPSHQVTQMGQEVILRCVPISNHLYFYWYRQILGQKVEFLVSFYNNEISEKSEIFDDQFSVERPDGSNFTLKIRSTKLEDSAMYFCASSPRGTSGANEQFFGPGTRLTVL.

This clone was seen a few times. The gene calls are TRBV10-3 and TRBJ1-6; D uncertain. Trimming cost V 7 bases and J 5 bases, with 12 bases left between them. The CDR3 runs 14 residues. Germline V gene lookup returns CDR1 ENHRY and CDR2 SYGVKD. DNA for the CDR3: TGTGCCATCAAGGTTGAGGGTCATAATTCACCCCTCCACTTT. Its protein product is CAIKVEGHNSPLHF.

The chain joins TRBV19 to TRBJ1-2, with 8 positions matching TRBD1. CDR1 LNHDA and CDR2 SQIVND come from the germline V gene (reference sequence). V shed 6 bases and J 4 bases; nucleotides not matched to a gene: 10. CDR3 length: 15 residues. In DNA, the CDR3 is TGTGCCAGTAGCCTTAGGACAGGGTTCGCCTATGGCTACACCTTC. Protein product: CASSLRTGFAYGYTF.

The chain joins TRBV6-5 to TRBJ1-2; 9 positions match TRBD1. CDR1 and CDR2 (germline): MNHEY, SVGAGI. The trim removed 10 bases at V and 5 bases at J, leaving 14 bases unmatched. The CDR3 runs 15 residues. In nucleotides, the CDR3 is TGTGCCACCACCTACCAGACAGGGGGTCGTTATGGCTACACCTTC. As protein: CATTYQTGGRYGYTF.